This T cell receptor (beta chain) was captured in a study of glioma-infiltrating T cells. Findings and caveats of the study: Non-neoplastic patients had below-expected tissue-blood divergence, while all gliomas exceeded expectation. Tissue and blood shared very few CDR3 sequences.

In regard to this clonotype: What it binds is unknown. This beta chain is an off-target read within a library intended for alpha chains, so its frequency means little.

TCR alpha and beta CDR3 regions were amplified from RNA using iRepertoire nested multiplex PCR. TCRdb ran MiXCR on the multiplex PCR reads and lists one entry per CDR3 protein. The table includes about 3,900 distinct CDR3 sequences, about 90% detected once. This CDR3 comprises 16 residues. J lost 3 bases, V lost 0 bases, and 4 bases had no gene match. Germline assignment: CDR1 KGHSH and CDR2 LQKENI. The chain has TRBV18 and TRBJ2-1, with TRBD2 matching over 8 bases. Sequencing was performed on glioma tissue, nonneoplastic brain tissue, or PBMCs (not recorded which). The TCR comes from a human donor with low-grade glioma or glioblastoma, undergoing nonglioma brain surgery, or in good health (not recorded which). Here the CDR3 DNA reads TGTGCCAGCTCACCACCTGCACTAGCGGACTACAATGAGCAGTTCTTC. Translation: CASSPPALADYNEQFF.